Each of the 19 T cell receptor beta chains below was sequenced from the same sample in a study of T cell responses to AZD1222 COVID-19 vaccine. TCRdb keeps only in-frame clones here, not all; method: immunoSEQ multiplex PCR. This table has under 150,000 clones, approximately 86% appearing once. The source was peripheral blood, collected 28 days after the second AZD1222 dose. These TCRs come from an adult who received the AZD1222 COVID-19 vaccine.

This clone was counted only a few times. V is TRBV19 and J is TRBJ1-5; 7 bases align to TRBD1. V dropped 3 bases and J dropped 2; count of bases not matched to a gene: 7. Germline CDR1 reads LNHDA; CDR2 reads SQIVND (reference sequence). There are 16 residues in the CDR3. As DNA, the CDR3 is TGTGCCAGTAGTATGTCTACAGGGGCCGGCAATCAGCCCCAGCATTTT. This translates into CASSMSTGAGNQPQHF.

The chain has TRBV19 and TRBJ2-1; 12 bases line up with TRBD2. The length of the CDR3 is 14 residues. After removal of 7 bases from V and 6 bases from J, the junction contained 4 bases not matched to a gene. Per germline, CDR1 LNHDA and CDR2 SQIVND (reference sequence). The CDR3 DNA follows: TGTGCCAGTATGGGACTAGCGGGCTCCAATGAGCAGTTCTTC. Its translation is CASMGLAGSNEQFF.

The CDR3 loop is CASSPSQARSYEKLFF. Written as DNA, the CDR3 is TGTGCCAGCTCACCAAGTCAGGCCAGGAGTTATGAAAAACTGTTTTTT. The chain employs TRBV18 and TRBJ1-4; D uncertain. Trimming pared 2 bases from V and 6 bases from J, leaving 16 bases between. The germline V gene has CDR1 KGHSH and CDR2 LQKENI. This CDR3 has 16 amino acids.

The V and J genes are TRBV15 and TRBJ1-2, with D uncertain. The CDR3 runs 15 residues. Per the germline V gene, CDR1 is LNHNV and CDR2 is YYDKDF (reference sequence). V was clipped by 1 base and J by 6 bases, with 15 bases between them. CDR3 bases: TGTGCCACCAGCAGAGGAGAGGGAGGAACAGATGGCTACACCTTC. Translated: CATSRGEGGTDGYTF.

This clone was seen a handful of times. The gene calls are TRBV6-2 or TRBV6-3 and TRBJ1-1; 7 bases match TRBD1. The CDR3 has 16 residues. CDR1 is MNHEY, CDR2 SVGEGT, per germline. V gave up 4 bases and J gave up 4 bases; unmatched junction bases: 12. Written as DNA, the CDR3 is TGTGCCAGCAGTTCCCCGCACAGGGGTGGAGGCACTGAAGCTTTCTTT. Amino acid sequence: CASSSPHRGGGTEAFF.

The rearrangement joins TRBV5-1 to TRBJ1-5; D is uncertain. Germline V gene data show CDR1 as SGHRS and CDR2 as YFSETQ. The CDR3 has 14 residues. Trimming cost V 4 bases and J 4 bases, with 12 bases left between them. The CDR3 region is CASSPLIRNQPQHF. The CDR3 DNA sequence: TGCGCCAGCAGCCCCCTCATCCGGAATCAGCCCCAGCATTTT. Full variable domain (outside the CDR3, taken from reference TRBV5-1 and TRBJ1-5): KAGVTQTPRYLIKTRGQQVTLSCSPISGHRSVSWYQQTPGQGLQFLFEYFSETQRNKGNFPGRFSGRQFSNSRSEMNVSTLELGDSALYLCASSPLIRNQPQHFGDGTRLSIL.

The chain couples TRBV7-2 to TRBJ1-6; D uncertain. The CDR3 runs 15 residues. Between the trimmed V and J ends, which lost 1 base and 10 bases, there was a span of 14 bases. In germline, CDR1 is SGHTA, CDR2 FQGNSA. The CDR3 nucleotides are TGTGCCAGCAGCTTAGACACAGCGATCTCGTCACCCCTCCACTTT. Encoded protein: CASSLDTAISSPLHF.

V gene TRBV18 combines with J gene TRBJ1-1, with 7 bases that match TRBD1. This CDR3 comprises 19 residues. The V segment lost 3 bases and the J segment 6 bases; nucleotides outside the gene matches: 22. The germline V gene has CDR1 KGHSH and CDR2 LQKENI. The DNA for the CDR3 is TGTGCCAGCTCACCCCAAAACCGGGACAGAAAAAAAAGGGTGGCTGAAGCTTTCTTT. It specifies CASSPQNRDRKKRVAEAFF.

The chain links TRBV7-2 to TRBJ1-5, with D uncertain. CDR1 and CDR2 from the germline V gene are SGHTA and FQGNSA. This CDR3 comprises 14 residues. V shed 6 bases and J shed 0 bases, with 9 bases lying between them. The CDR3 protein is CASRRRGSNQPQHF. CDR3 nucleotide sequence: TGTGCCAGCAGACGGCGGGGTAGCAATCAGCCCCAGCATTTT.

This clone was observed once. The chain's CDR3 is CASSLAGPHNEQFF. The CDR3 coding sequence is TGTGCCAGCAGCTTAGCGGGACCGCACAATGAGCAGTTCTTC. The chain recombines TRBV7-8 with TRBJ2-1, with D perhaps TRBD1 or TRBD2 (5 bases each). The V gene lost 0 bases and the J gene lost 5 bases, with 8 bases spanning the gap. Germline V gene sequence: CDR1 SGHVS, CDR2 FQNEAQ. The CDR3 extends over 14 amino acids.

V is TRBV14 and J is TRBJ1-1; the match to TRBD1 covers 7 bases. Trimming at V came to 4 bases and at J to 4 bases, leaving 6 bases not matched to a gene. This CDR3 has 14 residues. Germline lookup yields CDR1 SGHDN and CDR2 FVKESK. The CDR3 region is CASSPLRGLTEAFF. CDR3 DNA: TGTGCCAGCAGCCCCCTAAGGGGGCTCACTGAAGCTTTCTTT.

The CDR3: CASSQARGSLYEQYF. CDR3 nucleotides: TGTGCCAGCAGCCAAGCCCGGGGGAGTCTCTACGAGCAGTACTTC. The chain uses TRBV14 and TRBJ2-7; a weak D match, TRBD2 (6 bases). CDR1 is SGHDN, CDR2 FVKESK, per germline. This CDR3 has 15 residues. V lost 1 base to trimming and J lost 3 bases, with 13 bases between them.

The chain uses TRBV4-3 and TRBJ1-5; D may be TRBD1 (5 bases). Germline V gene sequence: CDR1 LGHNA, CDR2 YSLEER. The CDR3 has 15 residues. V lost 4 bases and J 7 bases, leaving 17 bases between the germline ends. CDR3 loop: CASSPSWQGGQPQHF. CDR3 DNA sequence: TGCGCCAGCAGCCCCTCGTGGCAGGGTGGACAGCCCCAGCATTTT.

The rearrangement links TRBV5-1 to TRBJ1-1, with D perhaps TRBD1 (5 bases). The CDR3 totals 14 residues. V shed 0 bases and J shed 1 base, with 7 bases lying between them. Germline V gene sequence: CDR1 SGHRS, CDR2 YFSETQ. The CDR3 sequence is CASSLVGANTEAFF. CDR3 DNA: TGCGCCAGCAGCTTGGTCGGGGCGAACACTGAAGCTTTCTTT.

V and J are TRBV15 and TRBJ1-5; D remains unclear. The germline V gene has CDR1 LNHNV and CDR2 YYDKDF (reference sequence). V lost 4 bases, J lost 5 bases, and 6 bases lay in between. The CDR3 is 12 amino acids. In nucleotides, the CDR3 is TGTGCCACCAGCAAATCTGATCAGCCCCAGCATTTT. This codes for CATSKSDQPQHF.

The chain employs TRBV20-1 and TRBJ1-2; D ambiguous. The V gene lost 3 bases and the J gene lost 2 bases, with 10 bases spanning the gap. CDR1 is DFQATT and CDR2 is SNEGSKA in the germline V gene (reference sequence). The CDR3 spans 13 residues. The CDR3 is CSASLGPNYGYTF. CDR3 nucleotide sequence: TGCAGTGCTAGTCTCGGGCCCAACTATGGCTACACCTTC.

The chain employs TRBV7-2 and TRBJ1-3; D gene unclear. The CDR3 totals 17 residues. V lost 5 bases and J lost 4, with 21 bases in between. Germline-derived CDR1 and CDR2 are SGHTA and FQGNSA. The CDR3 DNA follows: TGTGCCAGCAGCCCGAGACTCTTCGGGTCCGCCGGAAACACCATATATTTT. Translated: CASSPRLFGSAGNTIYF.

The V call is TRBV9, the J call TRBJ2-7; weak D call: TRBD2 (6 bases). The length of the CDR3 is 15 residues. Looked up from germline, CDR1 is SGDLS and CDR2 is YYNGEE. Trimming stripped 0 bases from V and 2 bases from J, with 12 bases between. The CDR3 DNA is TGTGCCAGCAGCGTAGGTGGAGGGGTCCCCTACGAGCAGTACTTC. Amino acids: CASSVGGGVPYEQYF.

The rearrangement uses TRBV3-1 (or the pseudogene TRBV3-2) and TRBJ2-1; TRBD2 aligns across 9 bases. CDR3 length equals 17 residues. Per the germline V gene, CDR1 is LGHDT and CDR2 is YNNKEL (reference sequence). After removal of 0 bases from V and 5 bases from J, the junction contained 8 bases not matched to a gene. The CDR3 spells CASSQDVGLAGHNEQFF. CDR3 DNA sequence: TGTGCCAGCAGCCAAGATGTGGGACTAGCCGGGCACAATGAGCAGTTCTTC.